This T cell receptor (beta chain) was recorded in a study of cytomegalovirus exposure and HLA in healthy donors. The V gene's germline CDR1 is MDHEN and CDR2 SYDVKM. The junction had 8 bases not matched to a gene; V was cut back by 6 bases and J by 0 bases. The CDR3 length is 15 residues. In regard to this clone: Its antigen is unknown.

General study results and limits: It was reportedly the case that the classifier diagnosed cytomegalovirus status with high specificity and sensitivity.

Method: immunoSEQ multiplex PCR; TCRdb's copy keeps in-frame clones and lacks some. The top ten hold around an eighth of the sample, which has nearly 200,000 clones, more than 65% seen once. This TCR was recovered from a woman aged 30 to 39 in good health and CMV-seropositive. Sequencing was done on a sample of PBMCs. This chain connects TRBV28 to TRBJ2-7; TRBD1 aligns across 7 bases. CDR3 coding DNA: TGTGCCAGCAGGCTCGGGACAGAGAGCTCCTACGAGCAGTACTTC. This gives the protein CASRLGTESSYEQYF.